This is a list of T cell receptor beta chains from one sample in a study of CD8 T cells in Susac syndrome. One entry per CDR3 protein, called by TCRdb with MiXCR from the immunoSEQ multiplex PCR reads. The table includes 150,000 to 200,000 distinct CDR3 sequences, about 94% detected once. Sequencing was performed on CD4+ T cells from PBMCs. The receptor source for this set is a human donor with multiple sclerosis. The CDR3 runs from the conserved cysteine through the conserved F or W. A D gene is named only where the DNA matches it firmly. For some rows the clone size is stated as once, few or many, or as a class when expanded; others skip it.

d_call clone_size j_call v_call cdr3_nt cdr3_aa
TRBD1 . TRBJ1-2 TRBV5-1 TGCGCCAGCAGCTTGCTCGGACAGGGGGCTGGCTACACCTTC CASSLLGQGAGYTF
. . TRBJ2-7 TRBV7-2 TGTGCCAGCAGCTTAGCGCGCGGGGACGAGCAGTACTTC CASSLARGDEQYF
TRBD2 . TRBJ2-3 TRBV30 TGTGCCTGGAGTGCGACTAGCGGGGCTGATACGCAGTATTTT CAWSATSGADTQYF
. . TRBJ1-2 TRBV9 TGTGCCAGCACCCGAGGGAGGTATGGCTACACCTTC CASTRGRYGYTF
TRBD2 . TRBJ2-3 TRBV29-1 TGCAGCGTTGAAGGACTAGCGGGGGCTAGCACAGATACGCAGTATTTT CSVEGLAGASTDTQYF
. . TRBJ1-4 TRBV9 TGTGCCAGCAGCACCCCTCTCGGGGGGCATGAAAAACTGTTTTTT CASSTPLGGHEKLFF
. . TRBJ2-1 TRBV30 TGTGCCTGGAGCCTTTACAATGAGCAGTTCTTC CAWSLYNEQFF
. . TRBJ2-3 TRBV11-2 TGTGCCAGCAGCTTAGTCCAGCCCACAGATACGCAGTATTTT CASSLVQPTDTQYF
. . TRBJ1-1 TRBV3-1 TGTGCCAGCAGCCAAGATAGGGAGGGTACTGAAGCTTTCTTT CASSQDREGTEAFF
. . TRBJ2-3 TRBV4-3 TGCGCCAGCAGCCAAGGCAATAGCGAGGCAGATACGCAGTATTTT CASSQGNSEADTQYF
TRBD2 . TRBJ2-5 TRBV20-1 TGCAGTGCTAGTCGAAGCGGGGCGAAAGAGACCCAGTACTTC CSASRSGAKETQYF
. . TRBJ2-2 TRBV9 TGTGCCAGCAGCACTCGCGGGTGGGGTAGCGGGGAGCTGTTTTTT CASSTRGWGSGELFF
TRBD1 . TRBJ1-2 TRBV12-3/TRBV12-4 TGTGCCAGCAGTTTTCGGATTCAGGGGGCGAGCGGCTACACCTTC CASSFRIQGASGYTF
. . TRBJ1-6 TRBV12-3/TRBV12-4 TGTGCCAGCAGTTTCCAGGGAAATAATTCACCCCTCCACTTT CASSFQGNNSPLHF
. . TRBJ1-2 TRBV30 TGTGCCCGAGCGGGGGATGGCTACACCTTC CARAGDGYTF
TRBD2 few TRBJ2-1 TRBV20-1 TGCAGTGCTAGTCGGCTAGCGGAATACAATGAGCAGTTCTTC CSASRLAEYNEQFF
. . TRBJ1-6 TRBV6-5 TGTGCCAGCCGAAAGTCAGGGAGCGTAGGGGCACCCCTCCACTTT CASRKSGSVGAPLHF
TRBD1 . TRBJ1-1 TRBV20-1 TGCAGTGCTAGGGGGACAGGGGTGAACACTGAAGCTTTCTTT CSARGTGVNTEAFF
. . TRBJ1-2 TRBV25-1 TGTGCCAGCAGTGAATACTTGGACGAAACCAACTATGGCTACACCTTC CASSEYLDETNYGYTF
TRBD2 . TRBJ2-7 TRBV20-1 TGCAGTGCTAGCGGACTAGCAAGTGTGCCCTGGTACGAGCAGTACTTC CSASGLASVPWYEQYF
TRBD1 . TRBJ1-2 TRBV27 TGTGCCAGCAGCCGAGGACAGGACAAGAACTATGGCTACACCTTC CASSRGQDKNYGYTF
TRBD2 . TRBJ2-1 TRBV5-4 TGTGCCAGCAGCAGGCATGGCGGGGGGGCCAATGAGCAGTTCTTC CASSRHGGGANEQFF